The entry below gives a single T cell receptor (beta chain) sequence along with its context. TCRdb keeps only in-frame clones here, not all; method: immunoSEQ multiplex PCR. The sample lists fewer than 25,000 clones; around 94% were seen once. This sample is part of a study of brain T cells in children with intractable seizures. Surgery cases with the highest brain T cell transcript signatures were chosen for sequencing. The specimen comprised peripheral blood, sampled at surgery. The sequence was obtained from a boy aged 5-17 years with focal cortical dysplasia and intractable seizures.

CDR3 region: CASSSLPGLGDNEQFF. The CDR3 DNA follows: TGTGCCAGCAGTTCCCTACCGGGACTAGGTGACAATGAGCAGTTCTTC. The V and J genes are TRBV27 and TRBJ2-1; 8 bases fit TRBD2. Per the germline V gene, CDR1 is MNHEY and CDR2 is SMNVEV (reference sequence). The V segment lost 4 bases and the J segment 5 bases; nucleotides outside the gene matches: 10. This CDR3 is 16 amino acids long.